The 21 T cell receptor beta chains below all came from one sample that was sequenced in a study of regulatory T cells in long-lasting Graves disease (dated by TCRdb to the early 2020s). Libraries were constructed by multiplex PCR. TCRdb records Illumina HiSeq 4000 as the sequencer. iRepertoire HTBI primers and Arm-PCR amplification of CDR3 regions were used to construct TCR beta libraries. Using fastp at Q25 and MiXCR, TCRdb reprocessed the public reads and kept productive beta chains. Entries are consolidated by CDR3 protein sequence, retaining the most common genes and DNA. Recorded for this sample are 600,000 to 850,000 distinct CDR3 sequences; around 30% of them occurred a single time. Around 42% of the sample comes from the top ten. Reading the label with the study, this specimen's time point is: persistent/refractory GD, antithyroid drugs over 5 years with positive TRAb. For both TCR sequencing and RNA sequencing, RNA was extracted from PBMCs in TRIzol.

The sample here was peripheral blood mononuclear cells (PBMCs), taken when the disease was refractory, from a patient treated with antithyroid drugs. Every receptor here comes from a female donor with Graves disease.

This clonotype was counted only a few times. J is TRBJ1-6 and V is TRBV5-1; D gene uncertain. V lost 0 bases and J lost 8, with 18 bases in between. The CDR3 contains 17 residues. Per the germline V gene, CDR1 is SGHRS and CDR2 is YFSETQ. CDR3 sequence (DNA): TGCGCCAGCAGCTTGGATCGACCCCGAAGAGTACATTCACCCCTCCACTTT. It yields the protein CASSLDRPRRVHSPLHF.

This clonotype was seen a handful of times. The rearrangement links TRBV20-1 to TRBJ1-4; unclear D gene. This CDR3 contains 11 residues. V was pared by 1 base and J by 8 bases, with 5 bases between. Germline CDR1 is DFQATT and CDR2 is SNEGSKA (reference sequence). CDR3 coding DNA: TGCAGTGCTAGAGGTCAAGAAAAACTGTTTTTT. It is translated as CSARGQEKLFF.

This rearrangement joins TRBV24-1 to TRBJ1-1; no clear D gene. V lost 11 bases to trimming and J lost 4 bases, with 19 bases between them. The CDR3 is made up of 14 amino acids. Germline V gene data show CDR1 as KGHDR and CDR2 as SFDVKD. CDR3 sequence: CASKELTGGTEAFF. CDR3 nucleotides: TGTGCCAGCAAGGAGCTCACGGGAGGCACTGAAGCTTTCTTT.

The V call is TRBV15, the J call TRBJ1-2, with TRBD1 matching 8 bases. This CDR3 spans 14 amino acids. After removal of 4 bases from V and 4 bases from J, the junction contained 5 bases not matched to a gene. Germline V gene lookup returns CDR1 LNHNV and CDR2 YYDKDF (reference sequence). The CDR3 region is CATSKGQGGYGYTF. CDR3 nucleotides: TGTGCCACCAGCAAAGGACAGGGTGGCTATGGCTACACCTTC.

The chain couples TRBV30 to TRBJ1-2; TRBD1 might be the D (5 bases). This CDR3 contains 15 residues. The V and J ends lost 0 bases and 3 bases respectively, with 14 bases between them. CDR1 and CDR2 from the germline V gene are GTSNPN and SVGIG (reference sequence). In DNA, the CDR3 is TGTGCCTGGAGTGTAAGGGGTCGGAACCACTATGGCTACACCTTC. This encodes CAWSVRGRNHYGYTF.

The chain links TRBV6-1 to TRBJ2-2; 12 bases fit TRBD2. The CDR3 totals 19 residues. V gave up 8 bases and J gave up 1 base; unmatched junction bases: 14. Germline V gene sequence: CDR1 MNHNS, CDR2 SASEGT. The CDR3 nucleotides read TGTGCCAGCTCTAGCACCAGACTAGCGGGAGAAAGGAACACCGGGGAGCTGTTTTTT. This gives the protein CASSSTRLAGERNTGELFF.

The chain joins TRBV5-1 to TRBJ2-5; D gene uncertain. The CDR3 loop spans 13 amino acids. Germline values: CDR1 SGHRS, CDR2 YFSETQ. V was shortened by 0 bases and J by 3 bases, with 6 bases between the two germline ends. CDR3 sequence: CASSLEWEETQYF. CDR3 DNA sequence: TGCGCCAGCAGCTTGGAATGGGAAGAGACCCAGTACTTC.

The chain has TRBV20-1 and TRBJ1-4; TRBD1 aligns across 7 bases. CDR1 is DFQATT, CDR2 SNEGSKA, per germline (reference sequence). CDR3 size: 16 residues. J was trimmed by 8 bases and V by 6 bases; bases with no gene match: 18. For the CDR3, the DNA is TGCAGTGCCCCGACGGCGCGGACAGGCTTCTCCGAAAAACTGTTTTTT. The encoded protein is CSAPTARTGFSEKLFF.

This clonotype was recorded a few times. V gene TRBV3-1 combines with J gene TRBJ2-7; 14 nucleotides agree with TRBD2. The junction had 6 bases not matched to a gene; V was cut back by 3 bases and J by 5 bases. The germline V gene has CDR1 LGHDT and CDR2 YNNKEL (reference sequence). The CDR3 sequence is 16 residues long. In DNA form, the CDR3 reads TGTGCCAGCAGCCACCAGGGACTAGCGGGAGCTGACGAGCAGTACTTC. It specifies CASSHQGLAGADEQYF.

In this sample, this clonotype turned up many times. This chain links TRBV28 with TRBJ1-6; possible D gene TRBD1, 5 bases. Trimming stripped 2 bases from V and 7 bases from J, with 9 bases between. CDR1 MDHEN and CDR2 SYDVKM come from the germline V gene. The CDR3 sequence is 14 residues long. CDR3 coding DNA: TGTGCCAGCAGTTTAGTACAGGCCAATTCACCCCTCCACTTT. It is translated as CASSLVQANSPLHF.

This clonotype was counted between two and nine times. The chain is built from TRBV30 and TRBJ1-1; TRBD1 is a possible D gene (5 bases). Trimming cost V 2 bases and J 0 bases, with 10 bases left between them. The CDR3 contains 14 residues. In germline, CDR1 is GTSNPN, CDR2 SVGIG (reference sequence). The CDR3, as DNA: TGTGCCTGGAGTAAGGGACGCCTGAACACTGAAGCTTTCTTT. Encoded protein: CAWSKGRLNTEAFF.

This clonotype was detected ten times or more. This rearrangement joins TRBV6-1 to TRBJ1-2; 10 bases are a match to TRBD1. CDR1 and CDR2 (germline): MNHNS, SASEGT. The CDR3 loop spans 13 amino acids. The junction had 3 bases not matched to a gene; V was cut back by 3 bases and J by 8 bases. The CDR3 spells CASSDRDRGGYTF. CDR3 coding DNA: TGTGCCAGCAGTGACCGGGACAGGGGCGGCTACACCTTC.

The sample holds a few counts of this clonotype. The rearrangement links TRBV3-1 to TRBJ1-3; 8 bases align to TRBD1. Germline V gene sequence: CDR1 LGHDT, CDR2 YNNKEL (reference sequence). This CDR3 has 14 residues. With V trimmed by 4 bases and J by 12 bases, 11 bases remained unmatched. In nucleotides, the CDR3 is TGTGCCAGCAGCCGCTCGGGACAGGAATCAGGCATATATTTT. As protein: CASSRSGQESGIYF.

The chain combines TRBV9 with TRBJ2-2, with no clear D. The CDR3 consists of 13 residues. V was clipped by 0 bases and J by 6 bases, with 6 bases between them. The V gene's germline CDR1 is SGDLS and CDR2 YYNGEE. The CDR3 loop reads CASSVGKPGELFF. For the CDR3, the DNA is TGTGCCAGCAGCGTAGGGAAGCCCGGGGAGCTGTTTTTT. Combining the CDR3 with reference TRBV9 and TRBJ2-2 gives the whole variable domain DSGVTQTPKHLITATGQRVTLRCSPRSGDLSVYWYQQSLDQGLQFLIQYYNGEERAKGNILERFSAQQFPDLHSELNLSSLELGDSALYFCASSVGKPGELFFGEGSRLTVL.

The gene calls are TRBV2 and TRBJ2-7, with 10 bases lining up with TRBD1. Germline assignment: CDR1 SNHLY and CDR2 FYNNEI. CDR3 length: 15 residues. Unmatched junction bases numbered 7, after V lost 5 bases and J lost 3 bases. Here the CDR3 DNA reads TGTGCCAGCAGTACCGGGACAGGGGTACACTACGAGCAGTACTTC. It specifies CASSTGTGVHYEQYF.

In this sample, this clonotype turned up a few times. This sequence joins TRBV29-1 and TRBJ2-5, with TRBD1 matching 7 bases. Germline CDR1 SQVTM, CDR2 ANQGSEA. This CDR3 has 14 amino acids. V shed 1 base, J shed 7 bases, and the junction held 9 bases outside the gene matches. CDR3 coding DNA: TGCAGCGTTGAAGCACAGGGGCCCACCCGGACCCAGTACTTC. It translates to CSVEAQGPTRTQYF.

This clonotype was counted between two and nine times. The rearrangement links TRBV10-3 to TRBJ1-2, with D possibly being TRBD1 (5 bases). Germline V CDR1 and CDR2: ENHRY, SYGVKD. Trimming took off 4 bases at V and 8 bases at J, with 20 bases between the two ends. The CDR3 length is 15 residues. CDR3: CAISAEPGLRRGYTF. In DNA form, the CDR3 reads TGTGCCATCAGTGCAGAACCGGGACTCAGAAGGGGCTACACCTTC.

This sequence joins TRBV25-1 and TRBJ1-1; TRBD1 might be the D (6 bases). CDR3 length equals 15 residues. Per the germline V gene, CDR1 is MGHDK and CDR2 is SYGVNS. Trimming pared 4 bases from V and 2 bases from J, leaving 14 bases between. CDR3 protein: CASSASRTANTEAFF. In nucleotides, the CDR3 is TGTGCCAGCAGTGCGTCCCGGACAGCTAACACTGAAGCTTTCTTT.

This clonotype has a handful of counts. The chain links TRBV6-1 to TRBJ1-1, with D perhaps matching TRBD1 (5 bases). Germline V CDR1 and CDR2: MNHNS, SASEGT. The CDR3 extends over 12 amino acids. Trimming left V 6 bases short and J 4 bases short, with 9 bases between. CDR3 protein: CASRRGPTEAFF. The CDR3 DNA reads TGTGCCAGCAGGAGGGGACCCACTGAAGCTTTCTTT.

There are a few counts of this clonotype. The chain employs TRBV2 and TRBJ2-3; TRBD2 agrees at 7 bases. V lost 8 bases and J lost 3; bases outside the gene matches: 14. The CDR3 covers 16 residues. Germline V gene data show CDR1 as SNHLY and CDR2 as FYNNEI. The CDR3 reads CASSLPPSGETDTQYF. The CDR3 DNA is TGTGCCAGCTCACTTCCTCCCAGCGGGGAGACAGATACGCAGTATTTT.

This clonotype was observed a few times. The genes are TRBV10-3 and TRBJ2-7; D call uncertain. CDR3 length equals 15 residues. The germline V and J ends were trimmed by 2 bases and 4 bases, with 15 bases remaining between them. Germline loops: CDR1 ENHRY, CDR2 SYGVKD. CDR3 DNA sequence: TGTGCCATCAGTGAGGCCGGCACCGCGACTTACGAGCAGTACTTC. Amino acid sequence: CAISEAGTATYEQYF.